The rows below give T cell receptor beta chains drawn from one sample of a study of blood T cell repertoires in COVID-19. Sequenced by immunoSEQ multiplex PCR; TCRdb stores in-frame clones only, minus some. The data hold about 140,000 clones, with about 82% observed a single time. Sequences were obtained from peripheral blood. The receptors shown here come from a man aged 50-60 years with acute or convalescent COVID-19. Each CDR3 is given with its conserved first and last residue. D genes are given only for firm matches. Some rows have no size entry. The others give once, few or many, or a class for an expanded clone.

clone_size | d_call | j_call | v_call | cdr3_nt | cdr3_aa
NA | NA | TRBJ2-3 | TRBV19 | TGTGCCAGTAGTAACGGCAGGTCCACAGATACGCAGTATTTT | CASSNGRSTDTQYF
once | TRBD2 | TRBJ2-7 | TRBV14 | TGTGCCAGCAGCCTAGATTCACTAGCGGACTCAACCACGGGTTACGAGCAGTACTTC | CASSLDSLADSTTGYEQYF
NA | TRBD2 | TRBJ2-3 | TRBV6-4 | TGTGCCAGCAGCGAAGCGGGGGGGGCGACAGATACGCAGTATTTT | CASSEAGGATDTQYF
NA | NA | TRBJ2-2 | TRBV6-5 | TGTGCCAGCAGGCTACAGGGAAACCCCGGGGAGCTGTTTTTT | CASRLQGNPGELFF
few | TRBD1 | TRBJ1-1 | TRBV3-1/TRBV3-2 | TGTGCCAGCAGCCAACTCGGGACAGGGACGAACACTGAAGCTTTCTTT | CASSQLGTGTNTEAFF
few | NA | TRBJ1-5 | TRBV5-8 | TGTGCCAGCAGCTTGGGACAGGCTAGCAATCAGCCCCAGCATTTT | CASSLGQASNQPQHF
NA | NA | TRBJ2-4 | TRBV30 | TGTGCCTGGAGTGTACGGTCCCGAGCTACGGACATTCAGTACTTC | CAWSVRSRATDIQYF
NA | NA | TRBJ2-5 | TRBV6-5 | TGTGCCAGCAGTCGGCGGCAAGAGACCCAGTACTTC | CASSRRQETQYF
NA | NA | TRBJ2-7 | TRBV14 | TGTGCCAGCAGCCAAGATAGTGCTACGAAGCAGTACTTC | CASSQDSATKQYF
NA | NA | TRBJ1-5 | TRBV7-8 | TGTGCCAGCAGCACGTCCGGGGGGGGCAATCAGCCCCAGCATTTT | CASSTSGGGNQPQHF
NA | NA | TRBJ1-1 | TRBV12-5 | TGTGCTAGTGCCCGCAGTGGAGACACTGAAGCTTTCTTT | CASARSGDTEAFF
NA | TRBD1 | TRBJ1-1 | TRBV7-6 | TGTGCCAGCAGCTCCTCCCCACCCGGGACAGTAAGGCCCAGCGCTGAAGCTTTCTTT | CASSSSPPGTVRPSAEAFF
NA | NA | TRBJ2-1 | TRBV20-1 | TGCAGTGCTAGTGCCGGGATTCGCCCAAGGGTAAGCTCCTACAATGAGCAGTTCTTC | CSASAGIRPRVSSYNEQFF
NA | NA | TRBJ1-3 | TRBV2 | TGTGCCAGCAGTGAAGCTTCAGCAGGGATAGGGAACACCATATATTTT | CASSEASAGIGNTIYF
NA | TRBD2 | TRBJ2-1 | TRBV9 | TGTGCCAGCAGCCCGGGACTAGGGATATACAATGAGCAGTTCTTC | CASSPGLGIYNEQFF
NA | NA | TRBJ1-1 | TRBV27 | TGTGCCAGCACCCTTGGGCTGGGCACTGAAGCTTTCTTT | CASTLGLGTEAFF
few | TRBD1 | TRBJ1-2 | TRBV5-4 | TGTGCCAGCAGCTCACCCCAAGACAGGGATAACTATGGCTACACCTTC | CASSSPQDRDNYGYTF
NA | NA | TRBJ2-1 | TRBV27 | TGTGCCAGCAGTTATAGTGCAGGTCCCTACAATGAGCAGTTCTTC | CASSYSAGPYNEQFF
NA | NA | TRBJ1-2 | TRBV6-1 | TGTGCCAGCAGTGAAGCGAGGGTGCGTGGCTACACCTTC | CASSEARVRGYTF
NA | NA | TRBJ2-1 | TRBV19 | TGTGCCAGTATTAAGCCGAAACAGGGTTTTGAGCAGTTCTTC | CASIKPKQGFEQFF
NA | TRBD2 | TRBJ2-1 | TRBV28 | TGTGCCAGCAGTAGGGGAGGGACTAGCGAGGGTGAGCAGTTCTTC | CASSRGGTSEGEQFF
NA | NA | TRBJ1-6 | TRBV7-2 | TGTGCCAGCAGCCGGCGGGAGGGCGTCGGTTCACCCCTCCACTTT | CASSRREGVGSPLHF
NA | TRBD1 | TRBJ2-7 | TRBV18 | TGTGCCAGCTCCGTGGGACAGGGAGGCTCCTACGAGCAGTACTTC | CASSVGQGGSYEQYF
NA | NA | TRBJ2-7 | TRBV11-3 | TGTGCCAGCAGCTTAGATCTTTCGAGCTCCTACGAGCAGTACTTC | CASSLDLSSSYEQYF
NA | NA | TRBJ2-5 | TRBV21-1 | TGTGCCAGCAGCAATTTCAGGGACACAAGACGAGAGACCCAGTACTTC | CASSNFRDTRRETQYF
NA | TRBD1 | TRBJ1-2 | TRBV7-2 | TGTGCCAGCAGCGCAGACAGGGTCGGGGATGGCTACACCTTC | CASSADRVGDGYTF
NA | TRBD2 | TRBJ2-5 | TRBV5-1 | TGCGCCAGCAGCTTGGATTCGGGGGAGGGCGAAGAGACCCAGTACTTC | CASSLDSGEGEETQYF
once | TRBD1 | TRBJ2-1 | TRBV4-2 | TGTGCCAGCAGCCAAGATGGACAGGGCTACAATGAGCAGTTCTTC | CASSQDGQGYNEQFF
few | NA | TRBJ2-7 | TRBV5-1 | TGCGCCAGCAGCCCTATCGAGGGCCGGGGCTACGAGCAGTACTTC | CASSPIEGRGYEQYF
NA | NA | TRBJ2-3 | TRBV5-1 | TGCGCCAGCAGCTTGGTATTAGCCGCCGATACGCAGTATTTT | CASSLVLAADTQYF
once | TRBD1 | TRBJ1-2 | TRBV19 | TGTGCCAGTACCCAACTACAGGGGTCTGGCTACACCTTC | CASTQLQGSGYTF
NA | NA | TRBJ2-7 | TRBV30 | TGTGCCTGCTCAATAAAGGACACCACCTGGAACGAGCAGTACTTC | CACSIKDTTWNEQYF
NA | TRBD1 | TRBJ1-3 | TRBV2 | TGTGCCAGCATTCCCGGACAGGGGGCTGGAAACACCATATATTTT | CASIPGQGAGNTIYF
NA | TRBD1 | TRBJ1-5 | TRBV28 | TGTGCCAGCAGTCTAGGGGACAGACATAGCAATCAGCCCCAGCATTTT | CASSLGDRHSNQPQHF
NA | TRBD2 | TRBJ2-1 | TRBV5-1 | TGCGCCAGCAGCGGAAAACTAGCGGGAGGTTTGAATGAGCAGTTCTTC | CASSGKLAGGLNEQFF
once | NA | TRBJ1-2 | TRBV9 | TGTGCCAGCAGCGTCTCTACAGGATACTATGGCTACACCTTC | CASSVSTGYYGYTF
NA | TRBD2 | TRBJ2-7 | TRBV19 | TGTGCCAGTAGTGTGTCTAGCGGAACCTACGAGCAGTACTTC | CASSVSSGTYEQYF
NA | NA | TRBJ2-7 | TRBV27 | TGTGCCAGCAGTTTTAACCCGCGAAACGAGCAGTACTTC | CASSFNPRNEQYF
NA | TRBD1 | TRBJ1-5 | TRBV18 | TGTGCCAGCTCCCTTCAAGCCGGGACAGGTATTCTTAGCAATCAGCCCCAGCATTTT | CASSLQAGTGILSNQPQHF
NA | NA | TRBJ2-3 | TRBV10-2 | TGCGCCAGCACCCGGGGAATGGGCACAGATACGCAGTATTTT | CASTRGMGTDTQYF
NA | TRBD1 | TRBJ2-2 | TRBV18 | TGTGCCAGCTCACCGACAGGGGGAGCCGGGGAGCTGTTTTTT | CASSPTGGAGELFF
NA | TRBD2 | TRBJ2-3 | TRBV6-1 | TGTGCCAGCAGTGTAGCGGGGCTAAGCACAGATACGCAGTATTTT | CASSVAGLSTDTQYF
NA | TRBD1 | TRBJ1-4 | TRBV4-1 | TGCGCCAGCAGCCCGGGACAGGGGGCTGGATTACGGAGGTCTAATGAAAAACTGTTTTTT | CASSPGQGAGLRRSNEKLFF
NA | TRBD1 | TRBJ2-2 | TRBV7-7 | TGTGCTAGCAGCCCGTGGACAGGGCAGACCGGGGAGCTGTTTTTT | CASSPWTGQTGELFF
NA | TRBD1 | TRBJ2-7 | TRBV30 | TGTGCCTGCCGCCAGGGGACAGCCTACTACGAGCAGTACTTC | CACRQGTAYYEQYF
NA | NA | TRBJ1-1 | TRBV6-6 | TGTGCCAGCAGTTACGAGGGTATTGGGACTGAAGCTTTCTTT | CASSYEGIGTEAFF
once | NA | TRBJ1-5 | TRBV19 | TGTGCCAGTAGTCCAATCCACAGTAGCAATCAGCCCCAGCATTTT | CASSPIHSSNQPQHF
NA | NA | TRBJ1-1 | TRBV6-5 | TGTGCCAGCAGACGGGGGAACACTGAAGCTTTCTTT | CASRRGNTEAFF
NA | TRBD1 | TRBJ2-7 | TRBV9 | TGTGCCAGCAGCCCGAATCCGGACAGGGATTACGAGCAGTACTTC | CASSPNPDRDYEQYF
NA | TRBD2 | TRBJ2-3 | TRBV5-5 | TGTGCCAGCAGCTGGACTAGCGGGAGTGCAGATACGCAGTATTTT | CASSWTSGSADTQYF
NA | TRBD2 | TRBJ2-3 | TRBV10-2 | TGCGCCAGCAGTCCGGCGGGGGGGACAGATACGCAGTATTTT | CASSPAGGTDTQYF
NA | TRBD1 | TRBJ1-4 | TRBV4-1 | TGCGCCAGCAGGGACAGGGGGGGGAATGAAAAACTGTTTTTT | CASRDRGGNEKLFF